A selection of T cell receptor beta chains follows, all from one sample in a study of PD-1 blockade in classical Hodgkin lymphoma. TCRdb's copy holds only in-frame clones and misses some; the assay was immunoSEQ multiplex PCR. Altogether about 35,000 clones are present, roughly 89% being singletons, with the ten largest covering 0.2% to 0.25%. Sequencing was performed on CD4+ T cells from blood. The receptors come from a human donor with classical Hodgkin lymphoma. Each CDR3 is given with its conserved first and last residue. Each record gives: clone size, V gene, D gene, J gene, CDR3 protein, CDR3 DNA. D genes are given only for firm matches. Size is stated for part of the rows, as once, few or many counts, or as a class when the clone is expanded.

>once|TRBV4-2|-|TRBJ1-2
CASSQDWGSQGEVGYTF
TGTGCCAGCAGCCAAGATTGGGGGAGCCAAGGCGAGGTTGGCTACACCTTC
>-|TRBV29-1|-|TRBJ1-4
CSVEPYPGRLFF
TGCAGCGTTGAACCATATCCGGGGAGGCTGTTTTTT
>-|TRBV19|TRBD1|TRBJ1-1
CASSISGGARGTEAFF
TGTGCCAGTAGTATTTCAGGGGGGGCGCGAGGCACTGAAGCTTTCTTT
>-|TRBV11-2|TRBD2|TRBJ2-7
CASSLAAGVYEQYF
TGTGCCAGCAGCTTAGCTGCGGGAGTTTACGAGCAGTACTTC
>-|TRBV10-3|TRBD1|TRBJ2-3
CAIKGANTDTQYF
TGTGCCATCAAGGGGGCAAACACAGATACGCAGTATTTT
>-|TRBV4-3|-|TRBJ2-7
CASSQDHGRWDYEQYF
TGCGCCAGCAGCCAAGATCATGGGAGATGGGACTACGAGCAGTACTTC
>-|TRBV29-1|-|TRBJ2-5
CSVEIRETQYF
TGCAGCGTTGAAATAAGAGAGACCCAGTACTTC
>-|TRBV29-1|TRBD1|TRBJ1-1
CSVARGEGEAFF
TGCAGCGTCGCCAGGGGGGAGGGTGAAGCTTTCTTT
>-|TRBV21-1|-|TRBJ1-1
CARDIPGHLLNTEAFF
TGTGCCAGGGACATTCCGGGACACCTCTTGAACACTGAAGCTTTCTTT
>-|TRBV5-1|-|TRBJ1-1
CASSLDRGEAFF
TGCGCCAGCAGCTTGGACAGAGGGGAAGCTTTCTTT
>-|TRBV6-5|-|TRBJ2-3
CASSYRGRETDTQYF
TGTGCCAGCAGTTACCGGGGGAGAGAGACAGATACGCAGTATTTT
>-|TRBV6-5|-|TRBJ2-2
CASSYYGSGELFF
TGTGCCAGCAGTTATTACGGGTCCGGGGAGCTGTTTTTT
>-|TRBV7-6|-|TRBJ2-3
CASSLGVAETDTQYF
TGTGCCAGCAGCTTAGGTGTGGCAGAAACAGATACGCAGTATTTT
>-|TRBV7-2|-|TRBJ2-1
CASSLAYDNEQFF
TGTGCCAGCAGCTTAGCGTACGACAATGAGCAGTTCTTC
>-|TRBV10-1|-|TRBJ2-7
CASSERAGGTYEQYF
TGCGCCAGCAGTGAGCGGGCAGGGGGGACCTACGAGCAGTACTTC
>once|TRBV7-2|TRBD2|TRBJ2-5
CASSSGTSRPETQYF
TGTGCCAGCAGCTCAGGGACTAGCAGGCCGGAGACCCAGTACTTC
>-|TRBV21-1|-|TRBJ1-5
CASSKKITGDRRNQPQHF
TGTGCCAGCAGCAAAAAAATCACTGGGGACAGAAGGAATCAGCCCCAGCATTTT
>-|TRBV6-6|-|TRBJ1-5
CASSYSMGRRAQPQHF
TGTGCCAGCAGTTACTCGATGGGTCGTAGGGCGCAGCCCCAGCATTTT
>-|TRBV19|-|TRBJ1-2
CASSIGWTGGDGYTF
TGTGCCAGTAGTATTGGGTGGACCGGTGGAGATGGCTACACCTTC
>-|TRBV19|-|TRBJ2-1
CASSIFAHNEQFF
TGTGCCAGTAGTATTTTCGCTCACAATGAGCAGTTCTTC
>-|TRBV10-1|TRBD1|TRBJ1-1
CASSRDREISAAFF
TGCGCCAGCAGCCGGGACAGGGAGATCTCCGCAGCTTTCTTT
>-|TRBV2|-|TRBJ1-6
CASSLQGTHSPLHF
TGTGCCAGCAGTCTCCAGGGCACACATTCACCCCTCCACTTT
>-|TRBV7-2|-|TRBJ2-1
CASSYGTFYNEQFF
TGTGCCAGCAGCTACGGGACTTTTTACAATGAGCAGTTCTTC
>-|TRBV30|-|TRBJ1-1
CAWSTGSNTEAFF
TGTGCCTGGAGTACAGGGTCGAACACTGAAGCTTTCTTT
>few|TRBV6-1|-|TRBJ1-2
CASSENGFYGYTF
TGTGCCAGCAGTGAGAATGGGTTCTATGGCTACACCTTC
>-|TRBV30|-|TRBJ1-2
CAWRPTWGHGYTF
TGTGCCTGGAGACCCACGTGGGGGCATGGCTACACCTTC
>-|TRBV7-2|TRBD2|TRBJ2-3
CASSWASGRASDTQYF
TGTGCCAGCAGCTGGGCTAGCGGGAGGGCGTCAGATACGCAGTATTTT
>-|TRBV28|-|TRBJ1-1
CDADTEAFF
TGTGACGCGGACACTGAAGCTTTCTTT
>-|TRBV6-4|-|TRBJ1-2
CASSVGTGSYTF
TGTGCCAGCAGTGTCGGAACAGGGAGCTACACCTTC
>-|TRBV2|-|TRBJ1-6
CASSEGLNSPLHF
TGTGCCAGCAGTGAGGGCCTTAATTCACCCCTCCACTTT
>-|TRBV6-1|-|TRBJ2-2
CASTEANTGELFF
TGTGCCAGCACCGAGGCGAACACCGGGGAGCTGTTTTTT
>-|TRBV5-5|-|TRBJ1-1
CASSPQYTEAFF
TGTGCCAGCAGCCCGCAGTACACTGAAGCTTTCTTT
>-|TRBV30|-|TRBJ2-7
CAWSVTGGAYEQYF
TGTGCCTGGAGTGTAACGGGGGGCGCCTACGAGCAGTACTTC
>-|TRBV2|TRBD1|TRBJ1-2
CASRGTGHYGYTF
TGTGCCAGCAGGGGGACAGGGCACTACGGCTACACCTTC
>-|TRBV5-1|TRBD2|TRBJ2-5
CASSLGLAGNQETQYF
TGCGCCAGCAGCTTGGGTCTAGCGGGAAACCAAGAGACCCAGTACTTC
>-|TRBV9|TRBD1|TRBJ2-7
CASSVGTGLHEQYF
TGTGCCAGCAGCGTCGGGACAGGGCTCCACGAGCAGTACTTC
>-|TRBV5-1|-|TRBJ1-1
CASSFGGAYTEAFF
TGCGCCAGCAGCTTTGGGGGCGCGTACACTGAAGCTTTCTTT
>-|TRBV28|TRBD1|TRBJ2-7
CASVPQTGAKGQYF
TGTGCCAGCGTCCCCCAAACAGGGGCTAAAGGGCAGTACTTC
>-|TRBV20-1|-|TRBJ1-2
CSATPGVGYTF
TGCAGTGCCACCCCGGGGGTTGGCTACACCTTC
>-|TRBV5-4|-|TRBJ1-2
CASSSRTDYGYTF
TGTGCCAGCAGCTCAAGGACAGACTATGGCTACACCTTC
>-|TRBV5-1|TRBD2|TRBJ2-3
CASSLGGSGGFTQYF
TGCGCCAGCAGCTTGGGAGGCAGCGGGGGCTTCACGCAGTATTTT
>-|TRBV28|-|TRBJ2-1
CASSLVSEQFF
TGTGCCAGCAGTTTAGTCAGTGAGCAGTTCTTC
>-|TRBV7-9|-|TRBJ1-3
CASSSPGNTIYF
TGTGCCAGCAGCTCCCCCGGAAACACCATATATTTT
>few|TRBV9|TRBD1|TRBJ1-2
CASSVGGQSYGYTF
TGTGCCAGCAGCGTAGGGGGACAGTCCTATGGCTACACCTTC
>-|TRBV18|-|TRBJ1-1
CASSPPRGSGTEAFF
TGTGCCAGCTCACCACCGAGGGGTTCGGGCACTGAAGCTTTCTTT
>-|TRBV9|-|TRBJ2-4
CASSPRGGGNIQYF
TGTGCCAGCAGCCCTCGAGGGGGTGGGAACATTCAGTACTTC
>-|TRBV5-1|TRBD2|TRBJ2-1
CASGFSSGGPYNEQFF
TGCGCCAGCGGATTTTCTAGCGGGGGTCCCTACAATGAGCAGTTCTTC
>-|TRBV11-2|TRBD2|TRBJ2-7
CASSNRGLGGYEQYF
TGTGCCAGCAGCAACCGGGGACTGGGGGGGTACGAGCAGTACTTC
>-|TRBV2|-|TRBJ1-6
CASSEASQESVRTLHF
TGTGCCAGCAGTGAAGCGAGTCAGGAGTCCGTCCGTACCCTCCACTTT
>-|TRBV5-4|-|TRBJ1-2
CASGGLTTYGYTF
TGTGCCAGCGGAGGACTAACAACCTATGGCTACACCTTC
>-|TRBV7-2|TRBD1|TRBJ2-3
CASSLEGARTDTQYF
TGTGCCAGCAGCTTAGAGGGGGCGAGGACAGATACGCAGTATTTT
>-|TRBV6-5|-|TRBJ2-5
CASSPRGGRETQYF
TGTGCCAGCAGTCCAAGAGGAGGGCGGGAGACCCAGTACTTC
>once|TRBV5-1|-|TRBJ1-5
CASSLVAGGPYSNQPQHF
TGCGCCAGCAGCTTGGTGGCGGGCGGACCATATAGCAATCAGCCCCAGCATTTT
>-|TRBV4-1|TRBD2|TRBJ2-1
CASSQDTGRLAVGQFF
TGCGCCAGCAGCCAAGATACGGGGAGACTAGCGGTCGGGCAGTTCTTC
>-|TRBV6-6|-|TRBJ2-1
CASSTDWGSYNEQFF
TGTGCCAGCAGTACAGACTGGGGATCCTACAATGAGCAGTTCTTC
>-|TRBV9|-|TRBJ1-2
CASSVDPAGTYGYTF
TGTGCCAGCAGCGTAGACCCCGCAGGGACCTATGGCTACACCTTC
>-|TRBV7-2|-|TRBJ1-4
CASSLLRTSEKLFF
TGTGCCAGCAGCTTACTAAGGACCTCAGAAAAACTGTTTTTT
>once|TRBV6-6|-|TRBJ1-2
CASCRVRNYGYTF
TGTGCCAGCTGCAGGGTGAGGAACTATGGCTACACCTTC
>few|TRBV6-5|-|TRBJ1-2
CASSYSVSPYGYTF
TGTGCCAGCAGTTACTCGGTCAGTCCATATGGCTACACCTTC
>-|TRBV2|-|TRBJ1-4
CASSGVTGELFF
TGTGCCAGCAGTGGAGTGACGGGAGAACTGTTTTTT